One sample yielded the 10 T cell receptor beta chains listed below, sequenced in a study of CD8 T cells in ankylosing spondylitis. TCRdb re-called the 5' RACE reads with MiXCR, one entry per CDR3 protein. The data contain 50,000 to 75,000 distinct CDR3 sequences, approximately 6% of them singletons. Sequencing input: synovial fluid, either unsorted or a sorted T cell fraction (not recorded which). The receptor set was obtained from a male donor with ankylosing spondylitis.

This clonotype is classed as medium-sized (0.01 to 0.1%). One end of the junction varies from germline; a read error may be responsible. The chain's CDR3 is CASRFAGELFF. The CDR3 DNA follows: TGCGCAAGCAGGTTCGCCGGGGAGCTGTTTTTT. The chain uses TRBV10-2 and TRBJ2-2; no definite D call. This CDR3 has 11 residues. CDR1 and CDR2 from the germline V gene are WSHSY and SAAADI.

The rearrangement joins TRBV28 to TRBJ2-7; TRBD1 agrees at 9 bases. The germline CDR1 and CDR2 sequences are MDHEN and SYDVKM. Germline trimming cut 5 bases from V and 4 bases from J; bases unmatched to any gene: 6. The CDR3 sequence is 14 residues long. This CDR3 reads CASSHGTGKYEQYF. The CDR3 region has the DNA TGTGCCAGCAGTCACGGGACAGGGAAATACGAGCAGTACTTC.

This clonotype was recorded many times. V and J are TRBV7-2 and TRBJ1-6; TRBD1 agrees at 9 bases. The V gene end was trimmed by 5 bases and the J gene end by 9 bases; junction bases not matched to a gene: 11. The germline CDR1 and CDR2 sequences are SGHTA and FQGNSA. This CDR3 contains 16 residues. CDR3 DNA sequence: TGTGCCAGCAGCCTGACTCCGGGACAGGGTTCTTCACCCCTCCACTTT. Translated: CASSLTPGQGSSPLHF.

This clonotype was seen a few times. The rearrangement joins TRBV18 to TRBJ2-1; D possibly corresponds to TRBD2 (6 bases). Germline values: CDR1 KGHSH, CDR2 LQKENI. The V and J ends lost 3 bases and 5 bases respectively, with 17 bases between them. This CDR3 has 16 amino acids. This CDR3 reads CASSPSAGSWNNEQFF. The CDR3 coding sequence is TGTGCCAGCTCACCGTCAGCCGGGAGTTGGAACAATGAGCAGTTCTTC.

This clonotype was detected a few times. The chain is built from TRBV27 and TRBJ1-2; 7 bases are shared with TRBD1. Germline V CDR1 and CDR2: MNHEY, SMNVEV (reference sequence). Germline trimming cut 6 bases from V and 4 bases from J; bases unmatched to any gene: 11. CDR3 size: 15 residues. The CDR3 spells CASSPGDRPTYGYTF. CDR3 nucleotide sequence: TGTGCCAGCAGCCCAGGGGACAGACCAACCTATGGCTACACCTTC.

In its sample, this clonotype was seen many times. The CDR3 protein is CATRQKSGSYEQYF. CDR3 in DNA: TGTGCCACCAGACAGAAATCGGGATCCTACGAGCAGTACTTC. The chain carries TRBV19 and TRBJ2-7, with D perhaps assigned TRBD1 or TRBD2 (5 bases each). Trimming pared 10 bases from V and 1 base from J, leaving 17 bases between. This CDR3 is built from 14 residues. Germline CDR1 is LNHDA and CDR2 is SQIVND (reference sequence).

The chain couples TRBV5-4 to TRBJ2-1; possible D gene TRBD2, 6 bases. V lost 4 bases to trimming and J lost 2 bases, with 13 bases between them. This CDR3 region has 15 residues. The V gene's germline CDR1 is SGHNT and CDR2 YYREEE (reference sequence). CDR3 nucleotide sequence: TGTGCCAGCAGCGAGGAGGGCGGAACCTACAATGAGCAGTTCTTC. Its translation is CASSEEGGTYNEQFF.

This clonotype occurred many times. The V call is TRBV5-1, the J call TRBJ2-3; D unresolved. The CDR3 is 12 residues long. The germline gives CDR1 SGHRS, CDR2 YFSETQ. Trimming removed 2 bases from V and 6 bases from J, with 7 bases in between. As DNA, the CDR3 is TGCGCCAGCAGCTTCGTCAGCGATACGCAGTATTTT. It translates to CASSFVSDTQYF.

Many counts were recorded for this clonotype. The gene calls are TRBV5-1 and TRBJ2-2; unclear D gene. The CDR3 loop spans 14 amino acids. V was clipped by 1 base and J by 2 bases, with 6 bases between them. From germline, CDR1 is SGHRS and CDR2 YFSETQ. CDR3 amino acids: CASSLSTNTGELFF. CDR3 sequence (DNA): TGCGCCAGCAGCTTGAGTACAAACACCGGGGAGCTGTTTTTT.

This clonotype has only a few counts. V gene TRBV20-1 combines with J gene TRBJ2-1; weak D call: TRBD2 (5 bases). Germline CDR1 reads DFQATT; CDR2 reads SNEGSKA (reference sequence). The ends were cut back, 1 base at V and 5 bases at J, with 12 bases in the middle. The CDR3 spans 14 residues. DNA of the CDR3: TGCAGTGCTAGAGGTGGGAGTTGGGACAATGAGCAGTTCTTC. Residues: CSARGGSWDNEQFF.